This paragraph reports one T cell receptor beta chain. The V gene's germline CDR1 is SGHNT and CDR2 YENEEA. Germline trimming cut 6 bases from V and 4 bases from J; bases unmatched to any gene: 6. The CDR3 extends over 15 amino acids. The data originate from a study of blood T cell repertoires in COVID-19. The table came from immunoSEQ multiplex PCR; TCRdb's copy has only in-frame clones and leaves some out. The sample consists of roughly 330,000 clones, roughly 88% of them appearing once. The sample comprised PBMCs or T cells enriched from blood (not recorded which). The chain carries TRBV11-3 and TRBJ2-2; 9 nucleotides match TRBD1. This TCR was recovered from a man in his thirties or forties who had recovered from COVID-19. The CDR3 loop is CASRLGQGTTGELFF. The CDR3 DNA is TGTGCCAGCAGGCTCGGACAGGGGACCACCGGGGAGCTGTTTTTT.